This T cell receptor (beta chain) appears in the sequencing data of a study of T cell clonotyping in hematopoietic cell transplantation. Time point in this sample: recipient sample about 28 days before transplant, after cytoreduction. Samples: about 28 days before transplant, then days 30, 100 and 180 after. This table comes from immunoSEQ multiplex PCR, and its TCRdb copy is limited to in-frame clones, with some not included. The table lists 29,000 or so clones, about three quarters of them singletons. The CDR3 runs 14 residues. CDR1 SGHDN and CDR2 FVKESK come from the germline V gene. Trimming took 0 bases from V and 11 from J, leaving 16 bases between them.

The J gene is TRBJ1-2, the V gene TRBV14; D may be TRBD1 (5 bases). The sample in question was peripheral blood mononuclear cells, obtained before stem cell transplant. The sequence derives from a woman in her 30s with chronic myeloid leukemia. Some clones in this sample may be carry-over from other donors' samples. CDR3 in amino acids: CASSQETGRRGYTF. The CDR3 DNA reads TGTGCCAGCAGCCAAGAAACAGGAAGGCGAGGTTACACCTTC.